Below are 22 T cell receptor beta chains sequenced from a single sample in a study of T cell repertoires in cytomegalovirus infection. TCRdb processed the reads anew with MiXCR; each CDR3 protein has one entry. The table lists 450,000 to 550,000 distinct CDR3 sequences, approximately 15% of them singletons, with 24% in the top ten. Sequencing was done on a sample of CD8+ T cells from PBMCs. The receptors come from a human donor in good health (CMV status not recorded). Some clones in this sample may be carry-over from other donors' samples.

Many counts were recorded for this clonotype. CDR3 sequence: CASSLWPGTGEQYF. The CDR3 nucleotides read TGTGCCAGCAGCTTATGGCCGGGTACGGGCGAGCAGTACTTC. V gene TRBV7-3 combines with J gene TRBJ2-7; D not certain. V was trimmed by 2 bases and J by 6 bases, leaving 14 bases between them. CDR3 length: 14 amino acids. Germline V CDR1 and CDR2: SGHTA, FQGTGA.

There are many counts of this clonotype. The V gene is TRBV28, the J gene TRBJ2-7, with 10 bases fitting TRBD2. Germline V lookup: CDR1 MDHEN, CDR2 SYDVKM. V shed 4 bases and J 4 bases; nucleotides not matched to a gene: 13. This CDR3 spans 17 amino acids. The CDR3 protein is CASSSLAGDGFGYEQYF. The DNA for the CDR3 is TGTGCCAGCAGTTCGCTAGCGGGAGATGGTTTCGGGTACGAGCAGTACTTC.

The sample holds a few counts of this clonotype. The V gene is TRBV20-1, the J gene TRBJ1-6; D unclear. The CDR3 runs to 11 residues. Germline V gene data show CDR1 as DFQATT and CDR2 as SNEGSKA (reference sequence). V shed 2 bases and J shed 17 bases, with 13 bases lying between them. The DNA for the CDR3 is TGCAGTGCTAGACGGCAGGAGAGAATCCACTTT. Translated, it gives CSARRQERIHF.

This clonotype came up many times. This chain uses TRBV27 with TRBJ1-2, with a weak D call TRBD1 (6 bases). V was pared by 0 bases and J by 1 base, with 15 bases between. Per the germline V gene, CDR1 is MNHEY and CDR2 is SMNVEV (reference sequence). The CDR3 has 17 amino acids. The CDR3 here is CASSLSLWQGINYGYTF. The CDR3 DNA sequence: TGTGCCAGCAGTTTATCCCTATGGCAGGGGATTAACTATGGCTACACCTTC.

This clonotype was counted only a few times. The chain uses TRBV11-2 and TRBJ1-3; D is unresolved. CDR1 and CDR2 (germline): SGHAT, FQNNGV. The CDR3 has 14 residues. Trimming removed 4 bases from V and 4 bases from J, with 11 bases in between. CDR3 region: CASSSAPAGNTIYF. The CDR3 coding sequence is TGTGCCAGCAGCTCGGCACCGGCAGGAAACACCATATATTTT.

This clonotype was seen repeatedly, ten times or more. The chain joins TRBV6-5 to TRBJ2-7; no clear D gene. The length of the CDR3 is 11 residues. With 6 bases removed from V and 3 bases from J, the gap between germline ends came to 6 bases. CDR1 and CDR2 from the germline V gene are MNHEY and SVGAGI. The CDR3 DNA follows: TGTGCCAGCAGACTGGGCTACGAGCAGTACTTC. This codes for CASRLGYEQYF.

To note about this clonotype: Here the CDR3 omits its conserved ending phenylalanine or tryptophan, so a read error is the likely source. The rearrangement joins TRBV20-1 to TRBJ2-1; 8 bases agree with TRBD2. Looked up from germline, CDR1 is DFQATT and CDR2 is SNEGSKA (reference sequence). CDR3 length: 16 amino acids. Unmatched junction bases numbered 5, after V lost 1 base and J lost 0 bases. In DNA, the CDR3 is TGCAGTGCTAGAGCCCCGGGGGGGGTCTCCTACAATGAGCAGTTCTTA. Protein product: CSARAPGGVSYNEQFL.

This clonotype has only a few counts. In nucleotides, the CDR3 is TGTGCCACCAGCATCCGACAGTCCCAAGAGACCCAGTACTTC. Translating it yields CATSIRQSQETQYF. The chain employs TRBV15 and TRBJ2-5; a possible D gene is TRBD1 (5 bases). Deletions cut 4 bases from V and 1 base from J, with 10 bases between. Germline CDR1 is LNHNV and CDR2 is YYDKDF (reference sequence). This CDR3 spans 14 amino acids.

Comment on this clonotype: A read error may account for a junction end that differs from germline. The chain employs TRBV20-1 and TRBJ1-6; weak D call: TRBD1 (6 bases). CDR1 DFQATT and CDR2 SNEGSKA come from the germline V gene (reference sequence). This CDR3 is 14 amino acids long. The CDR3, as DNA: TGCAGTGCTAGAGAATACAGGGCGAATTCACTCCTCCACTTT. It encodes CSAREYRANSLLHF.

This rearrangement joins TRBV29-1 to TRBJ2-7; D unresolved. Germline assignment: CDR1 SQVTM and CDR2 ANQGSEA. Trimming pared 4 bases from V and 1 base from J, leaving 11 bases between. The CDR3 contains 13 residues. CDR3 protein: CSVGAAKSYEQYF. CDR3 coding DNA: TGCAGCGTTGGGGCAGCTAAGTCCTACGAGCAGTACTTC.

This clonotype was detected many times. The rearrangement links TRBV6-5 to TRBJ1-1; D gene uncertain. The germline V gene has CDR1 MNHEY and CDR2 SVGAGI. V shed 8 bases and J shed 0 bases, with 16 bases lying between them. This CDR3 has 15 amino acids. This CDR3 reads CASELSSGVNTEAFF. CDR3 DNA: TGTGCCAGCGAATTATCATCCGGGGTGAACACTGAAGCTTTCTTT.

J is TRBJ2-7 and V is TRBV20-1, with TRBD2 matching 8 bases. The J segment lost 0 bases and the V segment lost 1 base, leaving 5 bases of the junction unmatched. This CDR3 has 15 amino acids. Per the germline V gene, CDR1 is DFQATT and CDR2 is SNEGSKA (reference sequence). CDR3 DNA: TGCAGTGCTAGAGGAACTAGCGGTTACTCCTACGAGCAGTACTTC. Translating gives CSARGTSGYSYEQYF.

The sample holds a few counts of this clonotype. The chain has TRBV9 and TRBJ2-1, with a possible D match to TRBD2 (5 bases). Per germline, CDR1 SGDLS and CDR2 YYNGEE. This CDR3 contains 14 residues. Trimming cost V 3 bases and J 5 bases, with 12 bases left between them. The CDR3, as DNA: TGTGCCAGCAGCGAGCAAGCGGTACACAATGAGCAGTTCTTC. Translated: CASSEQAVHNEQFF.

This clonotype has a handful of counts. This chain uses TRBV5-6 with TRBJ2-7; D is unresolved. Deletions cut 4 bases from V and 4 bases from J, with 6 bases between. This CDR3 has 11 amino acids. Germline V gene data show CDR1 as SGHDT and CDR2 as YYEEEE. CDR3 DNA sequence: TGTGCCAGCAGCGACGATTACGAGCAGTACTTC. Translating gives CASSDDYEQYF.

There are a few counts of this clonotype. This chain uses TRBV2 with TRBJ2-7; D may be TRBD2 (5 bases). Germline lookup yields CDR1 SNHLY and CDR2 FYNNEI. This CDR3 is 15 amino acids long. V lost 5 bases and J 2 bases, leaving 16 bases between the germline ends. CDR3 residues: CASSRARTEAYEQYF. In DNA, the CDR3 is TGTGCCAGCAGTAGGGCCCGGACGGAGGCCTACGAGCAGTACTTC.

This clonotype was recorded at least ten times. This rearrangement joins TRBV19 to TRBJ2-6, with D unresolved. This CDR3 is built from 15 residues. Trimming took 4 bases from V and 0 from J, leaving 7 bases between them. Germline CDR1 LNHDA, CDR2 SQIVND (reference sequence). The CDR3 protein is CASSNPNSGANVLTF. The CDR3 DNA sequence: TGTGCCAGTAGTAACCCCAACTCTGGGGCCAACGTCCTGACTTTC.

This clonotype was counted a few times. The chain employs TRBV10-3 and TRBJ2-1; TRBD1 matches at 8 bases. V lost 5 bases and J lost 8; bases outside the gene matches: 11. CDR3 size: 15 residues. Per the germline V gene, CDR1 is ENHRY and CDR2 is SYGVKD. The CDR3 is CAISSDPDRGHEQFF. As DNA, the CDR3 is TGTGCCATCAGTTCGGACCCCGACAGGGGACATGAGCAGTTCTTC.

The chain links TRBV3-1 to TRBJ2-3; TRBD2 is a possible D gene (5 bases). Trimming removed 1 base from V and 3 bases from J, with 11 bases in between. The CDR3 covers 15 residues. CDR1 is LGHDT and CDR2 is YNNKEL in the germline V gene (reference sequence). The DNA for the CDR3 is TGTGCCAGCAGCCAAGGAGGGAGTGGGACAGATACGCAGTATTTT. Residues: CASSQGGSGTDTQYF.

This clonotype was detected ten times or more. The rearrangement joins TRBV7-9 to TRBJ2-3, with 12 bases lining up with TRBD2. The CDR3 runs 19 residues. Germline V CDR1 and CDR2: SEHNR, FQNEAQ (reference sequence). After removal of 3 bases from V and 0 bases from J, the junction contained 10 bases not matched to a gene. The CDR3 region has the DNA TGTGCCAGCAGCTTCTCTAGCGGGGGGGCCCAAAATAGCACAGATACGCAGTATTTT. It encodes CASSFSSGGAQNSTDTQYF.

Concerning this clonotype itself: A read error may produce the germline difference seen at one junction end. In DNA, the CDR3 is TGTGCAAGCAGCGCGATTAGCGTGGGAAGCACAGATACTAAGTATTTT. This encodes CASSAISVGSTDTKYF. The J gene is TRBJ2-3, the V gene TRBV7-8; D might be TRBD2 (5 bases). Germline CDR1 is SGHVS and CDR2 is FQNEAQ. The CDR3 covers 16 residues.

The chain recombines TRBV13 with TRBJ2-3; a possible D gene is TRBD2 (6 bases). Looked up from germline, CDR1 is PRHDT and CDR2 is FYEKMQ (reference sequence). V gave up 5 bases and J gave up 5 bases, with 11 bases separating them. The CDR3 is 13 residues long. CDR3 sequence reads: CASSQLALDTQYF. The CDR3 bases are TGTGCCAGCAGCCAACTAGCTCTAGATACGCAGTATTTT.

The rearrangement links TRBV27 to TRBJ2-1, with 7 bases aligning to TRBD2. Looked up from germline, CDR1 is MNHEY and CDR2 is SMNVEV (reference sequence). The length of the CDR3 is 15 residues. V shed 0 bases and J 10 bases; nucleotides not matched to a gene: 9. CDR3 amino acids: CASSLSSLAAGEQFF. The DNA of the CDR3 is TGTGCCAGCAGTTTATCATCCCTAGCGGCGGGAGAGCAGTTCTTC.